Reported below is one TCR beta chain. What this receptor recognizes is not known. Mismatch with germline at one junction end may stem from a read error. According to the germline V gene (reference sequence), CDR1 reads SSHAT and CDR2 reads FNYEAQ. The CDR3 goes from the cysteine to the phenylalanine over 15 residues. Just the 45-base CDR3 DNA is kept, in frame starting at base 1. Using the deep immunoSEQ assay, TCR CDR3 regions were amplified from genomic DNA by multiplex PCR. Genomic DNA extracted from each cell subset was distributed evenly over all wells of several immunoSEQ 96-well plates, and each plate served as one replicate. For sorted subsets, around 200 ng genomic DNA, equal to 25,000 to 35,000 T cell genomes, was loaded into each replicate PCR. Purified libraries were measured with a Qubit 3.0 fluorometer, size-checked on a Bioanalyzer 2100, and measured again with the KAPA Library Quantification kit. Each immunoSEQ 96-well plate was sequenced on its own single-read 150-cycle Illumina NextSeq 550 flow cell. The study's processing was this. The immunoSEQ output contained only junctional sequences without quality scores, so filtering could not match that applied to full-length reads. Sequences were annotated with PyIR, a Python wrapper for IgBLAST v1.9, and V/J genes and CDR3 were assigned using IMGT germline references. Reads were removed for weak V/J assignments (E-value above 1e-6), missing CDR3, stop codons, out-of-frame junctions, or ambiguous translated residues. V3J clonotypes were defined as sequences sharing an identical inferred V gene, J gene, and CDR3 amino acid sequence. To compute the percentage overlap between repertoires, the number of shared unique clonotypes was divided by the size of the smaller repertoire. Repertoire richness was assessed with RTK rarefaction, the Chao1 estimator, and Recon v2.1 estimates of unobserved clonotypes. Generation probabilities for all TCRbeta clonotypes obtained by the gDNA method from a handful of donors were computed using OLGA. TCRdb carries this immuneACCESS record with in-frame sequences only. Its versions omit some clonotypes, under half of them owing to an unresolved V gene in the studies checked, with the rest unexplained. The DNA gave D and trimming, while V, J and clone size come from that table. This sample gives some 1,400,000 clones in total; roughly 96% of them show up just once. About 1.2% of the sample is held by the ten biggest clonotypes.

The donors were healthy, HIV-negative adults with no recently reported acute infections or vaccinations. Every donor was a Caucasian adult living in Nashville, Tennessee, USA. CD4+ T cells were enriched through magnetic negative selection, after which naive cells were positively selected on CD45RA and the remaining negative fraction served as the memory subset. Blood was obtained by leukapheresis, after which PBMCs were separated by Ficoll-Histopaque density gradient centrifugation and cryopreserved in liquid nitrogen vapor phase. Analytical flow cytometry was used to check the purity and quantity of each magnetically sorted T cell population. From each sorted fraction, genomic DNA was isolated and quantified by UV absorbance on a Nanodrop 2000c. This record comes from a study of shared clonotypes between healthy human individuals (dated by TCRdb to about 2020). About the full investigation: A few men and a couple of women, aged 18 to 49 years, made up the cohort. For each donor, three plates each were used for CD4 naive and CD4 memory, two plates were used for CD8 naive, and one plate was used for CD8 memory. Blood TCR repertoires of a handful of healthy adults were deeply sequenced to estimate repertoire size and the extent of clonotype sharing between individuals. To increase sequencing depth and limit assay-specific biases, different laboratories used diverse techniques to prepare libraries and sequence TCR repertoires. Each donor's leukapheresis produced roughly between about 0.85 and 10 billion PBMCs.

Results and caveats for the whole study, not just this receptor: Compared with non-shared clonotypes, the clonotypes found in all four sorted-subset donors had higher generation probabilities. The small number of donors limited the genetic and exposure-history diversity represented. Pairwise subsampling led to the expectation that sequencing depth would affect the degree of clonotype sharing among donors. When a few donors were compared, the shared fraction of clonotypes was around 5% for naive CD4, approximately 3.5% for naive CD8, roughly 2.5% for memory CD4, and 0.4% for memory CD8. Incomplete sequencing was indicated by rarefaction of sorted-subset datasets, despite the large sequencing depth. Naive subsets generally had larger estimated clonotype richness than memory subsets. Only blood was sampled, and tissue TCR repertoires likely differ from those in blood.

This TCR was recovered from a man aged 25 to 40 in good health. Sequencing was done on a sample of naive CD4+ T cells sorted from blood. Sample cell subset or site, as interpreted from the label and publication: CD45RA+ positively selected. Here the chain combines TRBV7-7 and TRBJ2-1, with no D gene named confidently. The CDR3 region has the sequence CASSFRLERINEQFF. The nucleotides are TGTGCTAGCAGCTTCAGACTGGAGAGGATCAATGAGCAGTTCTTC.